These T cell receptor beta chains were read from a single sample in a study of blood T cell repertoires in COVID-19. Produced via immunoSEQ multiplex PCR; TCRdb's table is partial and in-frame only. The sample holds roughly 400,000 clones, around 90% seen once. Specimen: PBMCs or T cells enriched from blood (not recorded which). These receptors were collected from a woman aged 35 to 49 with acute COVID-19. CDR3s leave out the opening cysteine and the closing phenylalanine or tryptophan. Fields, in order: V gene, J gene, D gene, CDR3 protein. The D gene is left open where the match is weak.

TRBV3-1/TRBV3-2,TRBJ2-3,NA,ASSQDREQY
TRBV7-9,TRBJ1-2,TRBD1,AIPPGEDRNGYT
TRBV11-2,TRBJ1-2,TRBD1,ASSSLRDRVYGYT
TRBV2,TRBJ1-6,NA,ASSKAGGRSPLH
TRBV5-1,TRBJ1-3,NA,ASSLGTAGNTIY
TRBV6-5,TRBJ1-1,TRBD1,ASSLLTGVTEAF
TRBV2,TRBJ2-7,TRBD2,ASIIYGGFAYEQY
TRBV3-1/TRBV3-2,TRBJ1-4,TRBD1,ASSLGQGGEKLF
TRBV29-1,TRBJ1-1,NA,SAGHLNTEAF
TRBV5-1,TRBJ2-7,NA,ASSEERYEQY
TRBV3-1/TRBV3-2,TRBJ1-5,NA,ASSPGGGYSNQPQH
TRBV15,TRBJ1-1,TRBD1,ATSRDRGQGATEAF
TRBV15,TRBJ1-2,NA,ATSRDDGVSYT
TRBV5-1,TRBJ2-1,TRBD2,ASRTSGGSNEQF
TRBV30,TRBJ1-2,TRBD1,AWTGTGATGYT
TRBV2,TRBJ2-4,TRBD1,ASSPDRGRNIQY
TRBV12-3/TRBV12-4,TRBJ1-1,TRBD1,ASSSDRAAF
TRBV7-9,TRBJ1-2,NA,ASSLDLQGYGYT
TRBV7-9,TRBJ2-4,TRBD2,ASSPGTRLNIQY
TRBV12-3/TRBV12-4,TRBJ1-5,TRBD1,ASSLDRVPQH
TRBV2,TRBJ2-2,NA,ASSQESGTGELF
TRBV10-3,TRBJ2-3,NA,AISGPGTDTQY
TRBV29-1,TRBJ1-2,NA,SVVSALGTYGYT
TRBV27,TRBJ1-5,NA,ASSLRSGGALNQPQH
TRBV3-1/TRBV3-2,TRBJ2-1,NA,ASSQGRPNEQF
TRBV19,TRBJ2-7,TRBD1,ASSMRDRGSYEQY
TRBV5-1,TRBJ1-1,TRBD1,ASSWWTGMDTEAF
TRBV5-8,TRBJ1-4,NA,ASIRTATNEKLF
TRBV11-3,TRBJ2-1,TRBD2,ASGLAGEEQF
TRBV4-2,TRBJ2-7,NA,ASSQELRETYEQY
TRBV20-1,TRBJ1-5,TRBD1,SASRQGRSNQPQH
TRBV3-1/TRBV3-2,TRBJ2-7,TRBD1,ASSQGTGLYEQY
TRBV19,TRBJ1-5,NA,ASSIYPYSNQPQH
TRBV6-5,TRBJ2-7,NA,ASKIPGLGPNEQY
TRBV7-9,TRBJ1-2,TRBD1,ASSFQGTGGWDYGYT
TRBV5-5,TRBJ2-7,TRBD2,ASSLGRVAGGYEQY
TRBV2,TRBJ2-1,NA,ASSRRELNEQF
TRBV27,TRBJ1-4,TRBD1,ASSSRQGWEKLF
TRBV12-3/TRBV12-4,TRBJ1-1,NA,ASNREVNTEAF
TRBV10-3,TRBJ2-1,NA,AISESRTEYNEQF
TRBV4-1,TRBJ1-1,NA,ASSHAPAGRTEAF
TRBV4-1,TRBJ1-5,NA,ASSQDTGSGNQPQH
TRBV5-5,TRBJ2-4,NA,ASSLDSKNIQY
TRBV6-1,TRBJ1-3,NA,ASSEGQGLTIY
TRBV24-1,TRBJ1-3,TRBD1,ATSENRQGLGGNTIY
TRBV3-1/TRBV3-2,TRBJ1-3,NA,ASSHRDSGNTIY
TRBV6-5,TRBJ1-1,TRBD1,ASSSDRDVTEAF
TRBV19,TRBJ1-1,NA,ASSTALLNTEAF
TRBV24-1,TRBJ1-2,TRBD1,ATSDQDRAGYT
TRBV3-1/TRBV3-2,TRBJ2-1,NA,ASSHGRYNEQF
TRBV19,TRBJ2-4,NA,ASSIGVGKNIQY
TRBV4-1,TRBJ2-2,TRBD2,ASSPFGLAGDRGELF
TRBV7-6,TRBJ2-7,NA,ASSLAGAYEQY
TRBV29-1,TRBJ2-4,NA,SVEEGRKNIQY
TRBV5-1,TRBJ1-1,NA,ASSFLRSGGNTEAF
TRBV9,TRBJ1-2,TRBD1,ASSDNAGGAGGYT
TRBV4-2,TRBJ1-2,NA,ASSQDGTGIYYT